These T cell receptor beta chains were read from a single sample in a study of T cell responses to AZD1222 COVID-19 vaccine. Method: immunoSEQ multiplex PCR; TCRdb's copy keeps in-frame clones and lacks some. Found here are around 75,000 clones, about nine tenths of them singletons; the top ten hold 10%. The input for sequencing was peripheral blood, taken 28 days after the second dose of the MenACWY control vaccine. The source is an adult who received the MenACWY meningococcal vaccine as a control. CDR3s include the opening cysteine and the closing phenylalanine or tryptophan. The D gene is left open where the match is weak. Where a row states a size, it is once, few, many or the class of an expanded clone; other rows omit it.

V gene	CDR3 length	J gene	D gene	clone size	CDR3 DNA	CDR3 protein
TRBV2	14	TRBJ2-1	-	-	TGTGCCAGCAGTGAACTGGGGGTATACAATGAGCAGTTCTTC	CASSELGVYNEQFF
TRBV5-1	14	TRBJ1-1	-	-	TGCGCCAGCAGCTTGCAGGGGCCGAACACTGAAGCTTTCTTT	CASSLQGPNTEAFF
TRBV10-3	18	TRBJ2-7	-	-	TGTGCCATCAGTGAGTCTCTTCGGGGGGGGACAGGAGGACACGAGCAGTACTTC	CAISESLRGGTGGHEQYF
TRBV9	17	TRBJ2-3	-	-	TGTGCCAGCAGCGTAGCTGGACGCGTATTGGGCGCAGATACGCAGTATTTT	CASSVAGRVLGADTQYF
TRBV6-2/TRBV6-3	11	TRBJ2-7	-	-	TGTGCCAGCAGTTACTCGGACGAGCAGTACTTC	CASSYSDEQYF
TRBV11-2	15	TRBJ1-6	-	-	TGTGCCAGCAGCTTGGAGGGCAACTATAATTCACCCCTCCACTTT	CASSLEGNYNSPLHF
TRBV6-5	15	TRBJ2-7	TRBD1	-	TGTGCCAGCAGCAGACTTGGACAGGGGAACCACGAGCAGTACTTC	CASSRLGQGNHEQYF
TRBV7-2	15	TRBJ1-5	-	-	TGTGCCAGCAGCTTAGAAGGCTCTGGGGGGAGGGCCCAGCATTTT	CASSLEGSGGRAQHF
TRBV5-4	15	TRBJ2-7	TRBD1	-	TGTGCCAGCAGCCAGAGGACAGGGGGTGGCGACGAGCAGTACTTC	CASSQRTGGGDEQYF
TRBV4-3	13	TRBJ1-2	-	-	TGCGCCAGCAGCCAAGCGCGGGGCTATGGCTACACCTTC	CASSQARGYGYTF
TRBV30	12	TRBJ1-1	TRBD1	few	TGTGCCTGGATCCCCGACAGGGGTACCGCTTTCTTT	CAWIPDRGTAFF
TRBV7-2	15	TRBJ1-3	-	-	TGTGCCAGCGGATCCGAAGGGAACTCTGGAAACACCATATATTTT	CASGSEGNSGNTIYF
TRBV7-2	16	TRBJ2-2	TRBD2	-	TGTGCCAGCAGCTTAGTTCCTAGCGGGAACACCGGGGAGCTGTTTTTT	CASSLVPSGNTGELFF
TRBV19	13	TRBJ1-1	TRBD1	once	TGTGCCAGTAGTATAGGGACAGGGAGGGAAGCTTTCTTT	CASSIGTGREAFF
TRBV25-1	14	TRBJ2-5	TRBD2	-	TGTGCCAGCAGTAGAGCGGGGGGGAGTCAAACCCAGTACTTC	CASSRAGGSQTQYF
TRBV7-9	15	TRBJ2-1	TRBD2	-	TGTGCCAGCAGCTTAGGAAGCGGGGGCTACAATGAGCAGTTCTTC	CASSLGSGGYNEQFF
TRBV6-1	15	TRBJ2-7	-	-	TGTGCCAGCAGTGAAGGGGGCAGGACCTTGGCCGAGCAGTACTTC	CASSEGGRTLAEQYF
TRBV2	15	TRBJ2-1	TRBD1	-	TGTGCCAGCAGCCCTCGGACAGGCTCCTACAATGAGCAGTTCTTC	CASSPRTGSYNEQFF
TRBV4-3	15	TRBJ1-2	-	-	TGCGCCAGCAGCCAAGTGTTGGTAGCTCCCCTAGGCTACACCTTC	CASSQVLVAPLGYTF
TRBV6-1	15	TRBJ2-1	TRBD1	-	TGTGCCAGCAGTGAGCTCGGACAGGGGGGCCATGAGCAGTTCTTC	CASSELGQGGHEQFF
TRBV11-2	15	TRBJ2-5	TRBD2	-	TGTGCCAGCAGCTTAAGCGGGGGGATACAAGAGACCCAGTACTTC	CASSLSGGIQETQYF
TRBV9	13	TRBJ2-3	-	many	TGTGCCAGCAGCCTAGCTCGTACAGATACGCAGTATTTT	CASSLARTDTQYF
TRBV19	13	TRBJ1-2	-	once	TGTGCCAGTACCGATGGTGCTAACTATGGCTACACCTTC	CASTDGANYGYTF
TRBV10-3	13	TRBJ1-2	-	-	TGTGCCATCAGTGAGTCTATTCAGTATGGCTACACCTTC	CAISESIQYGYTF
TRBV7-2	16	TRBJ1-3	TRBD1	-	TGTGCCAGCAGCCTGGACAGGGGAAAGTATGGAAACACCATATATTTT	CASSLDRGKYGNTIYF
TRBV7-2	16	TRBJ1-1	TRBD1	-	TGTGCCAGCAGCCCCGACCAAGGGACAGGGTCTGCTGAAGCTTTCTTT	CASSPDQGTGSAEAFF